Included here is one T cell receptor (beta chain) sequence, with context. The sample belongs to a study of blood T cell repertoires in COVID-19. Only in-frame clones appear in the TCRdb table, and some are missing; sequencing was by immunoSEQ multiplex PCR. The data contain about 180,000 clones, about 89% of them singletons. CDR3 length: 15 amino acids. V lost 1 base and J 3 bases, leaving 9 bases between the germline ends. The germline CDR1 and CDR2 sequences are SGHAT and FQNNGV. This chain links TRBV11-2 with TRBJ1-4; D may be TRBD1 (5 bases). This TCR derives from a man between 18 and 35 years old who had recovered from COVID-19. The sequencing sample was made of peripheral blood. The CDR3 DNA reads TGTGCCAGCAGCTTAGCGGGGGGTTCTAATGAAAAACTGTTTTTT. Protein product: CASSLAGGSNEKLFF.